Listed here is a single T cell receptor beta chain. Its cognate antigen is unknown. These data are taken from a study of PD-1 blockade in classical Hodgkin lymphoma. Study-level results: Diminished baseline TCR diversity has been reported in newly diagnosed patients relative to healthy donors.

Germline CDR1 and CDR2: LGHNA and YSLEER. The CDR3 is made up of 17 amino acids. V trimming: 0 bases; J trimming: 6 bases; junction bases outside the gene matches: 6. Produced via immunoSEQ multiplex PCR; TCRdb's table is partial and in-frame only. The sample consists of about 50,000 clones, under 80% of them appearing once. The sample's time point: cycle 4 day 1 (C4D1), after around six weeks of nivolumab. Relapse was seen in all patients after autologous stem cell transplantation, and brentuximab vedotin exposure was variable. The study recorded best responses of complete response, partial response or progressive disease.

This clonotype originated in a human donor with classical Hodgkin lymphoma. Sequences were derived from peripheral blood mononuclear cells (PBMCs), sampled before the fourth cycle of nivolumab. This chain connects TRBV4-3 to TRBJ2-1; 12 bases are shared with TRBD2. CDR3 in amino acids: CASSQDPGLAGSNEQFF. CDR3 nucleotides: TGCGCCAGCAGCCAAGATCCAGGACTAGCGGGAAGCAATGAGCAGTTCTTC.